The 9 T cell receptor beta chains reported below all come from one sample, sequenced in a study of PD-1 blockade in mismatch repair-deficient tumors. Clones were read by immunoSEQ multiplex PCR, and TCRdb kept only the in-frame ones, dropping some. The sample records 45,000 to 60,000 clones, more than 75% being singletons. The sequencing here drew on peripheral blood, taken 4 weeks after starting pembrolizumab. The source of these receptors is an adult with mismatch repair-deficient cancer.

As to this clone: The sample has other DNA sequences that encode this CDR3 too. The V call is TRBV29-1, the J call TRBJ2-5; D gene unclear. Germline CDR1 and CDR2: SQVTM and ANQGSEA. The CDR3 spans 12 residues. CDR3 DNA: TGCAGTGCCCAAACGGAACAGAGGACCCAGTACTTC. Translated: CSAQTEQRTQYF.

The V gene is TRBV6-1, the J gene TRBJ2-7; maybe TRBD1 (5 bases). The CDR3 is 11 amino acids. Germline V gives CDR1 MNHNS, CDR2 SASEGT. Trimming shortened V by 7 bases and J by 3 bases, and 7 bases separated the two germline ends. The CDR3 is CASNRLYEQYF. Written as DNA, the CDR3 is TGTGCCAGCAACAGGCTCTACGAGCAGTACTTC.

This clone has a handful of counts. The chain combines TRBV7-6 with TRBJ1-2; D is unclear. CDR1 SGHVS and CDR2 FNYEAQ come from the germline V gene. This CDR3 has 12 amino acids. Trimming removed 1 base from V and 3 bases from J, with 3 bases in between. The CDR3 here is CASSLDDYGYTF. CDR3 DNA: TGTGCCAGCAGCTTAGATGACTATGGCTACACCTTC.

The chain carries TRBV5-1 and TRBJ2-7; 10 bases are a match to TRBD2. This CDR3 region has 14 residues. The J segment lost 3 bases and the V segment lost 4 bases, leaving 4 bases of the junction unmatched. Germline assignment: CDR1 SGHRS and CDR2 YFSETQ. The CDR3 sequence is CASSASGRSYEQYF. CDR3 bases: TGCGCCAGCAGCGCTAGCGGGAGAAGCTACGAGCAGTACTTC.

The rearrangement uses TRBV5-6 and TRBJ2-7; D gene unclear. V lost 3 bases and J lost 0, with 1 base in between. This CDR3 is 11 amino acids long. Germline V CDR1 and CDR2: SGHDT, YYEEEE. In DNA, the CDR3 is TGTGCCAGCAGCTCCTCCTACGAGCAGTACTTC. Translating gives CASSSSYEQYF.

V is TRBV5-1 and J is TRBJ2-5; D is uncertain. V was shortened by 2 bases and J by 3 bases, with 8 bases between the two germline ends. The CDR3 runs 13 residues. Germline CDR1 SGHRS, CDR2 YFSETQ. CDR3: CASSLAFKETQYF. In nucleotides, the CDR3 is TGCGCCAGCAGCTTAGCCTTCAAAGAGACCCAGTACTTC.

V usage is TRBV2 and J usage is TRBJ1-4; weak D call: TRBD1 (5 bases). Trimming left V 7 bases short and J 8 bases short, with 11 bases between. There are 12 residues in the CDR3. Per the germline V gene, CDR1 is SNHLY and CDR2 is FYNNEI. Written as DNA, the CDR3 is TGTGCCAGCACCCGTCGGGGGGAAAAACTGTTTTTT. Residues: CASTRRGEKLFF.

The chain combines TRBV11-3 with TRBJ2-3, with 8 bases lining up with TRBD2. Per the germline V gene, CDR1 is SGHNT and CDR2 is YENEEA. This CDR3 is 15 amino acids long. V shed 2 bases, J shed 4 bases, and the junction held 5 bases outside the gene matches. CDR3 amino acids: CASSLRAGAADTQYF. DNA of the CDR3: TGTGCCAGCAGCTTACGAGCGGGAGCGGCAGATACGCAGTATTTT. The full variable domain, its missing parts supplied by reference TRBV11-3 and TRBJ2-3, is EAGVVQSPRYKIIEKKQPVAFWCNPISGHNTLYWYLQNLGQGPELLIRYENEEAVDDSQLPKDRFSAERLKGVDSTLKIQPAELGDSAVYLCASSLRAGAADTQYFGPGTRLTVL.

The chain uses TRBV18 and TRBJ2-6; D remains ambiguous. CDR3 length: 14 residues. CDR1 and CDR2 from the germline V gene are KGHSH and LQKENI. V was shortened by 6 bases and J by 0 bases, with 6 bases between the two germline ends. CDR3 region: CASSGFSGANVLTF. CDR3 nucleotides: TGTGCCAGCTCCGGGTTCTCTGGGGCCAACGTCCTGACTTTC.